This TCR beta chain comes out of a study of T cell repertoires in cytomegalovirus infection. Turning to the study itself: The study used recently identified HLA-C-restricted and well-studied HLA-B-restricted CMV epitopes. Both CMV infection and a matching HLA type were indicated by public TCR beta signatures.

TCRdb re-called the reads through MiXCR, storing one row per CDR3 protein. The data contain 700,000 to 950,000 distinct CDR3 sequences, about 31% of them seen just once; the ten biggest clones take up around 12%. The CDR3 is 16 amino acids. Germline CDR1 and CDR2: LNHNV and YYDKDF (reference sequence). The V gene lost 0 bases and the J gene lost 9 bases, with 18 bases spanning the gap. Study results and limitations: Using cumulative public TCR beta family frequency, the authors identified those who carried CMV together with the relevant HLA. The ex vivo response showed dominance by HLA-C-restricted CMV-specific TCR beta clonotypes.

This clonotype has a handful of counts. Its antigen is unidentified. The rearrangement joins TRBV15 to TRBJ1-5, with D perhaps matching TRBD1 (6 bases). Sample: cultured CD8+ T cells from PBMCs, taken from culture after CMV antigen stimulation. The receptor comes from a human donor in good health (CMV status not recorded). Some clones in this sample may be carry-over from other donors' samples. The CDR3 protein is CATSRDKGDSTLPQHF. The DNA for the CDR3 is TGTGCCACCAGCAGAGATAAGGGGGATTCGACGCTGCCCCAGCATTTT. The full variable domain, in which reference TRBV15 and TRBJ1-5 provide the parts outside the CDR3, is DAMVIQNPRYQVTQFGKPVTLSCSQTLNHNVMYWYQQKSSQAPKLLFHYYDKDFNNEADTPDNFQSRRPNTSFCFLDIRSPGLGDTAMYLCATSRDKGDSTLPQHFGDGTRLSIL.